Shown below are 31 T cell receptor beta chains from a single sample sequenced in a study of T cells in Graves' hyperthyroidism and ophthalmopathy. The CDR3 regions of TCR beta were amplified from RNA transcripts. First-round RT-PCR targeting the TCR CDR3 was performed with the HTBI primer set. TCRdb re-analysed the multiplex PCR reads in MiXCR, keeping a single row per CDR3 protein. The sample lists around 690,000 distinct CDR3 sequences; roughly 17% were seen once. Specimen: blood. The receptors come from a man aged 50 to 60 with Graves' hyperthyroidism.

This clonotype has at least ten counts. This chain links TRBV11-3 with TRBJ2-1, with 9 bases fitting TRBD2. This CDR3 is built from 16 residues. CDR1 and CDR2 from the germline V gene are SGHNT and YENEEA. With 5 bases clipped from V and 1 base from J, the junction kept 6 bases outside the gene matches. The DNA of the CDR3 is TGTGCCAGCAGCCTAGGGACTAGCCAGTCCTACAATGAGCAGTTCTTC. Its translation is CASSLGTSQSYNEQFF.

This clonotype has ten or more counts. The J gene is TRBJ2-7, the V gene TRBV10-3; D is tentatively TRBD1 or TRBD2 (5 bases each). Germline V lookup: CDR1 ENHRY, CDR2 SYGVKD. V gave up 9 bases and J gave up 0 bases, with 12 bases separating them. The CDR3 runs 13 residues. The CDR3 coding sequence is TGTGCCATAAGGGACGGCAACTCCTACGAGCAGTACTTC. Translated, it gives CAIRDGNSYEQYF.

The table lists this clonotype with a few counts. A single base separates this from a much larger clone, so it may be a read error. The rearrangement uses TRBV2 and TRBJ2-7; no reliable D call. This CDR3 contains 12 residues. CDR1 is SNHLY and CDR2 is FYNNEI in the germline V gene. The CDR3 reads CVSKGGSYEQYF. CDR3 sequence (DNA): TGTGTCAGCAAGGGCGGCTCCTACGAGCAGTACTTC.

This clonotype was detected many times. V is TRBV27 and J is TRBJ1-2; D gene ambiguous. The CDR3 runs to 13 residues. Between the trimmed V and J ends, which lost 5 bases and 7 bases, there was a span of 14 bases. Per the germline V gene, CDR1 is MNHEY and CDR2 is SMNVEV (reference sequence). CDR3 protein: CASSPARFFGYTF. CDR3 coding DNA: TGTGCCAGCAGTCCAGCCCGTTTCTTTGGCTACACCTTC.

This chain links TRBV30 with TRBJ2-7; 9 nucleotides align to TRBD1. J lost 5 bases, V lost 3 bases, and 11 bases had no gene match. There are 15 residues in the CDR3. From germline, CDR1 is GTSNPN and CDR2 SVGIG (reference sequence). CDR3 DNA sequence: TGTGCCTGGAGACACCGGGACAGGGTGGTAAACGAGCAGTACTTC. Amino acids: CAWRHRDRVVNEQYF.

This clonotype was counted between two and nine times. Since no conserved phenylalanine or tryptophan closes the CDR3, a read error is the likely cause. The V gene is TRBV5-1, the J gene TRBJ2-1, with a tentative D call TRBD2 (6 bases). With 0 bases removed from V and 0 bases from J, the gap between germline ends came to 13 bases. CDR1 SGHRS and CDR2 YFSETQ come from the germline V gene. This CDR3 has 17 amino acids. The CDR3 bases are TGCGCCAGCAGCTTGGTTGTAACCGGGAGCTCCTACAATGAGCAGTTCTCC. This translates into CASSLVVTGSSYNEQFS.

V usage is TRBV24-1 and J usage is TRBJ2-7; TRBD1 aligns across 9 bases. The V segment lost 7 bases and the J segment 6 bases; nucleotides outside the gene matches: 6. CDR1 KGHDR and CDR2 SFDVKD come from the germline V gene. The CDR3 is 13 residues long. CDR3 nucleotides: TGTGCCACCAGCCGGGACAGGGACGGCGAGCAGTACTTC. The encoded protein is CATSRDRDGEQYF.

This clonotype was recorded at least ten times. The rearrangement joins TRBV27 to TRBJ1-2, with D perhaps TRBD1 (5 bases). Germline CDR1 is MNHEY and CDR2 is SMNVEV (reference sequence). The CDR3 is 11 amino acids. V was shortened by 8 bases and J by 8 bases, with 12 bases between the two germline ends. CDR3 loop: CASSGGVGYTF. In nucleotides, the CDR3 is TGTGCCAGCTCGGGGGGGGTCGGCTACACCTTC.

This clonotype has only a few counts. The CDR3 DNA reads TGTGCCAGCAGTTACTCAGCGGGGACTAGCAACCCCCATGAGCAGTTCTTC. It yields the protein CASSYSAGTSNPHEQFF. This chain uses TRBV6-2 or TRBV6-3 with TRBJ2-1; 9 nucleotides match TRBD2. This CDR3 region has 17 residues. V was clipped by 0 bases and J by 8 bases; unmatched bases: 11. From germline, CDR1 is MNHEY and CDR2 SVGEGT.

This clonotype was counted many times. This rearrangement joins TRBV30 to TRBJ2-7; D gene uncertain. CDR1 GTSNPN and CDR2 SVGIG come from the germline V gene (reference sequence). The CDR3 is 11 residues long. V was pared by 5 bases and J by 2 bases, with 7 bases between. CDR3 residues: CAWAYAYEQYF. CDR3 coding DNA: TGTGCCTGGGCGTACGCCTACGAGCAGTACTTC.

This clonotype was seen repeatedly, ten times or more. CDR3 residues: CASSVVGANYEQYF. The DNA of the CDR3 is TGTGCCAGCAGTGTGGTGGGAGCAAATTACGAGCAGTACTTC. The chain recombines TRBV28 with TRBJ2-7, with D maybe TRBD2 (5 bases). Trimming left V 5 bases short and J 4 bases short, with 15 bases between. Germline V CDR1 and CDR2: MDHEN, SYDVKM. CDR3 length equals 14 residues.

This clonotype was detected many times. The chain has TRBV7-8 and TRBJ2-3, with no clear D. The V gene's germline CDR1 is SGHVS and CDR2 FQNEAQ. The V end was cut by 1 base, the J end by 2 bases, with 7 bases between. This CDR3 comprises 14 residues. CDR3 amino acids: CASSLGRATDTQYF. The CDR3 nucleotides are TGTGCCAGCAGCTTAGGAAGGGCCACAGATACGCAGTATTTT.

A remark on this clonotype: One base away lies a much larger clone, so this may be a sequencing read error. The chain has TRBV18 and TRBJ1-6; D unresolved. Germline values: CDR1 KGHSH, CDR2 LQKENI. V was cut by 0 bases and J by 8 bases, with 11 bases left in between. The CDR3 covers 15 residues. The CDR3 nucleotides read TGTGCCAGCTCACCACCGAAGGTGAGGGATTCACCCCTCCACTTT. This codes for CASSPPKVRDSPLHF.

This clonotype showed up just a few times. The V and J genes are TRBV5-8 and TRBJ2-5; D might be TRBD1 or TRBD2, each matching 5 bases. Per germline, CDR1 SGHTS and CDR2 YDEGEE. CDR3 length: 15 residues. V lost 0 bases to trimming and J lost 5 bases, with 14 bases between them. This chain's CDR3 is CASSLEGPRRETQYF. CDR3 nucleotides: TGTGCCAGCAGCTTGGAGGGACCAAGAAGGGAGACCCAGTACTTC. The complete variable domain, with remaining parts taken from reference TRBV5-8 and TRBJ2-5, reads EAGVTQSPTHLIKTRGQQATLRCSPISGHTSVYWYQQALGLGLQFLLWYDEGEERNRGNFPPRFSGRQFPNYSSELNVNALELEDSALYLCASSLEGPRRETQYFGPGTRLLVL.

The table lists this clonotype with many counts. The chain links TRBV6-1 to TRBJ2-7; D not certain. With 4 bases removed from V and 5 bases from J, the gap between germline ends came to 15 bases. Germline V lookup: CDR1 MNHNS, CDR2 SASEGT. The CDR3 sequence is 14 residues long. Written as DNA, the CDR3 is TGTGCCAGCAGTGTAAGAATACAGTCTGACGAGCAGTACTTC. Translated, it gives CASSVRIQSDEQYF.

The chain joins TRBV3-1 to TRBJ1-5, with D perhaps matching TRBD1 (5 bases). The V end lost 0 bases, the J end lost 15 bases, and 12 bases lay between the germline ends. The germline V gene encodes CDR1 LGHDT and CDR2 YNNKEL (reference sequence). The CDR3 is 12 residues long. CDR3 amino acids: CASSQEGQDAHF. The DNA for the CDR3 is TGTGCCAGCAGCCAAGAGGGGCAGGACGCGCATTTT.

This clonotype was observed many times. The V gene is TRBV11-3, the J gene TRBJ2-1; 8 positions match TRBD2. The germline V gene has CDR1 SGHNT and CDR2 YENEEA. Trimming took 0 bases from V and 7 from J; bases not matched to a gene: 5. The CDR3 has 15 amino acids. The CDR3 reads CASSLETGGSNEQFF. The CDR3, as DNA: TGTGCCAGCAGCTTAGAGACGGGAGGGAGTAATGAGCAGTTCTTC.

The chain recombines TRBV5-8 with TRBJ1-1, with 9 bases fitting TRBD1. CDR1 is SGHTS, CDR2 YDEGEE, per germline. Trimming took 4 bases from V and 1 from J; bases not matched to a gene: 11. The CDR3 is 17 residues long. Here the CDR3 DNA reads TGTGCCAGCAGCAAGGACGCTGGGACAGGGTGGAACACTGAAGCTTTCTTT. Its protein product is CASSKDAGTGWNTEAFF.

This clonotype has ten or more counts. The chain has TRBV7-9 and TRBJ2-5; 10 bases are shared with TRBD2. The CDR3 extends over 19 amino acids. CDR1 and CDR2 from the germline V gene are SEHNR and FQNEAQ (reference sequence). Losses at the gene ends were 6 bases for V and 3 bases for J; bases not matched to a gene: 19. The CDR3 loop reads CASSSLGLADSYGEETQYF. The CDR3, as DNA: TGTGCCAGCAGTTCCCTCGGACTAGCGGACTCTTATGGGGAAGAGACCCAGTACTTC.

The chain links TRBV2 to TRBJ2-5; perhaps TRBD1 as D (6 bases). V lost 10 bases and J lost 2, with 23 bases in between. Per the germline V gene, CDR1 is SNHLY and CDR2 is FYNNEI. The CDR3 sequence is 16 residues long. CDR3 sequence reads: CAILLPGAGNQETQYF. DNA of the CDR3: TGTGCCATACTCCTTCCAGGGGCCGGTAATCAAGAGACCCAGTACTTC. The full variable domain, in which reference TRBV2 and TRBJ2-5 provide the parts outside the CDR3, is EPEVTQTPSHQVTQMGQEVILRCVPISNHLYFYWYRQILGQKVEFLVSFYNNEISEKSEIFDDQFSVERPDGSNFTLKIRSTKLEDSAMYFCAILLPGAGNQETQYFGPGTRLLVL.

The sample holds many counts of this clonotype. J is TRBJ1-2 and V is TRBV6-1; TRBD1 matches at 7 bases. The CDR3 has 13 residues. Germline-derived CDR1 and CDR2 are MNHNS and SASEGT. The J segment lost 4 bases and the V segment lost 8 bases, leaving 7 bases of the junction unmatched. Written as DNA, the CDR3 is TGTGCCAGCCGACTCCGGGACAGCTATGGCTACACCTTC. Its protein is CASRLRDSYGYTF.

This clonotype showed up just a few times. The chain uses TRBV12-3 or TRBV12-4 and TRBJ2-4; 14 bases fit TRBD2. This CDR3 region has 21 residues. The V segment lost 5 bases and the J segment 1 base; nucleotides outside the gene matches: 16. The CDR3, as DNA: TGTGCCAGCAGTGCCAGACTAGCGGGAGGGCCTTTCCGAGTTGCCAAAAACATTCAGTACTTC. Translation gives CASSARLAGGPFRVAKNIQYF.

This clonotype showed up just a few times. The J gene is TRBJ2-3, the V gene TRBV5-1; perhaps TRBD2 as D (5 bases). CDR1 and CDR2 (germline): SGHRS, YFSETQ. The CDR3 contains 14 residues. V was pared by 4 bases and J by 2 bases, with 11 bases between. CDR3 protein: CASSPRTFTDTQYF. Here the CDR3 DNA reads TGCGCCAGCAGCCCCAGGACTTTCACAGATACGCAGTATTTT.

This clonotype was counted many times. The rearrangement uses TRBV6-5 and TRBJ2-7; D gene uncertain. Germline CDR1 and CDR2: MNHEY and SVGAGI. The CDR3 has 11 residues. V lost 2 bases to trimming and J lost 3 bases, with 2 bases between them. In DNA, the CDR3 is TGTGCCAGCAGTTACGTCTACGAGCAGTACTTC. It translates to CASSYVYEQYF.

The chain couples TRBV7-3 to TRBJ2-5, with D tentatively TRBD1 or TRBD2 (5 bases each). The V gene lost 2 bases and the J gene lost 5 bases, with 12 bases spanning the gap. This CDR3 has 14 amino acids. Germline assignment: CDR1 SGHTA and CDR2 FQGTGA. CDR3 DNA: TGTGCCAGCAGCTTACGGGGACCTGGGGAGACCCAGTACTTC. Its protein is CASSLRGPGETQYF.

In this sample, this clonotype turned up once. The rearrangement joins TRBV28 to TRBJ2-7, with D hard to call. Trimming left V 9 bases short and J 5 bases short, with 8 bases between. This CDR3 region has 10 residues. The germline gives CDR1 MDHEN, CDR2 SYDVKM. CDR3 in DNA: TGTGCCAGTTCTACAGACGAGCAGTACTTC. Translation gives CASSTDEQYF. The whole variable domain, filled in from reference TRBV28 and TRBJ2-7, reads DVKVTQSSRYLVKRTGEKVFLECVQDMDHENMFWYRQDPGLGLRLIYFSYDVKMKEKGDIPEGYSVSREKKERFSLILESASTNQTSMYLCASSTDEQYFGPGTRLTVT.

The chain recombines TRBV20-1 with TRBJ1-3; 7 bases align to TRBD1. J was trimmed by 0 bases and V by 5 bases; bases with no gene match: 4. Germline CDR1 reads DFQATT; CDR2 reads SNEGSKA (reference sequence). The CDR3 has 14 amino acids. DNA for the CDR3: TGCAGTGCTCAGGGGGGACCCTCTGGAAACACCATATATTTT. Protein sequence: CSAQGGPSGNTIYF.

This clonotype was detected ten times or more. The V gene is TRBV7-2, the J gene TRBJ2-1; TRBD2 matches 8 bases. V dropped 6 bases and J dropped 10; count of bases not matched to a gene: 14. CDR3 length: 15 amino acids. Germline-derived CDR1 and CDR2 are SGHTA and FQGNSA. CDR3 DNA sequence: TGTGCCAGCAGGTCTCAAGCGGGAGTTTCGGAGGAGCAGTTCTTC. Its translation is CASRSQAGVSEEQFF.

This clonotype was detected ten times or more. The V call is TRBV19, the J call TRBJ2-5, with D possibly being TRBD1 (6 bases). The length of the CDR3 is 14 residues. Trimming shortened V by 5 bases and J by 4 bases, and 14 bases separated the two germline ends. Germline assignment: CDR1 LNHDA and CDR2 SQIVND (reference sequence). CDR3 region: CASSRSGAGETQYF. The CDR3 nucleotides are TGTGCCAGTAGTCGTTCAGGGGCTGGAGAGACCCAGTACTTC.

This clonotype was picked up many times. The rearrangement uses TRBV19 and TRBJ2-1; D unresolved. V was cut by 1 base and J by 2 bases, with 3 bases left in between. Germline loops: CDR1 LNHDA, CDR2 SQIVND (reference sequence). The length of the CDR3 is 13 residues. The CDR3 nucleotides are TGTGCCAGTAGTATAGTGACCTACAATGAGCAGTTCTTC. Its translation: CASSIVTYNEQFF. Full variable domain (missing parts from reference TRBV19 and TRBJ2-1): DGGITQSPKYLFRKEGQNVTLSCEQNLNHDAMYWYRQDPGQGLRLIYYSQIVNDFQKGDIAEGYSVSREKKESFPLTVTSAQKNPTAFYLCASSIVTYNEQFFGPGTRLTVL.

This clonotype has at least ten counts. This chain connects TRBV2 to TRBJ2-5; 7 nucleotides agree with TRBD2. Germline V gene lookup returns CDR1 SNHLY and CDR2 FYNNEI. The CDR3 runs to 16 residues. Trimming removed 4 bases from V and 0 bases from J; junction bases left unmatched: 8. The CDR3 region is CASSVERGGYQETQYF. CDR3 DNA: TGTGCCAGCAGTGTCGAGCGGGGCGGATACCAAGAGACCCAGTACTTC.